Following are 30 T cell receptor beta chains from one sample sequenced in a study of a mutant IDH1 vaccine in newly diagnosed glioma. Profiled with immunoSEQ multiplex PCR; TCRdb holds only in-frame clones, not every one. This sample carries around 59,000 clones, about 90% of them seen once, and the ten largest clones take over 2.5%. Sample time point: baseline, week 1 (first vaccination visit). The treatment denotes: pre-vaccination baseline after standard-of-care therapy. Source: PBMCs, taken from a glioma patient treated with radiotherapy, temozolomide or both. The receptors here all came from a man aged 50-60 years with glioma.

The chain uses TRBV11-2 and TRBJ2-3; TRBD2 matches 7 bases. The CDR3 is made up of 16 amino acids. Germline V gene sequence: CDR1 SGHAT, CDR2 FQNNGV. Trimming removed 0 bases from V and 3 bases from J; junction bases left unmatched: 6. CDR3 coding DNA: TGTGCCAGCAGCTTAGAGGCTAGCGGACGAACAGATACGCAGTATTTT. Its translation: CASSLEASGRTDTQYF.

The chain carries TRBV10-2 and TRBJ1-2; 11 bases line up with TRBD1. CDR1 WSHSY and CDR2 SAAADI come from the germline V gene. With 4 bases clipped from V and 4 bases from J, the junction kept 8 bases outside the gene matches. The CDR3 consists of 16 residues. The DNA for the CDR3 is TGCGCCAGCAGTGTCCGGACAGGGGGCATCCGCTATGGCTACACCTTC. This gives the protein CASSVRTGGIRYGYTF.

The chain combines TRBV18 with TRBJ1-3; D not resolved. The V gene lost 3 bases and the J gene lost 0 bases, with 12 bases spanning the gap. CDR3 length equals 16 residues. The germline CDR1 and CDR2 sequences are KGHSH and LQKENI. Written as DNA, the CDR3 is TGTGCCAGCTCACCCCGGGCCCCGTTCTCTGGAAACACCATATATTTT. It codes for CASSPRAPFSGNTIYF.

CDR3 amino acids: CASSRLTANTEAFF. The CDR3 nucleotides read TGTGCCAGCAGCCGTTTGACAGCGAACACTGAAGCTTTCTTT. The J gene is TRBJ1-1, the V gene TRBV7-8; D is possibly TRBD1 (5 bases). CDR3 length: 14 amino acids. Germline V gene lookup returns CDR1 SGHVS and CDR2 FQNEAQ. Trimming left V 5 bases short and J 1 base short, with 11 bases between.

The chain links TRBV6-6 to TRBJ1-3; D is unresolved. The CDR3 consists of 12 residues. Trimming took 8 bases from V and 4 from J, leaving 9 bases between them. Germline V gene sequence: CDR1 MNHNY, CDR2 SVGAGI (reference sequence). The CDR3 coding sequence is TGTGCCAGCTCTGCTGGGGGAAACACCATATATTTT. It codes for CASSAGGNTIYF.

The CDR3 loop reads CASGYSNQPQHF. The CDR3, as DNA: TGTGCCAGTGGATATAGCAATCAGCCCCAGCATTTT. V usage is TRBV19 and J usage is TRBJ1-5; no definite D call. From germline, CDR1 is LNHDA and CDR2 SQIVND (reference sequence). CDR3 size: 12 residues. Trimming cost V 8 bases and J 0 bases, with 5 bases left between them.

CDR3 amino acids: CASSFGKGTYEQYF. CDR3 in DNA: TGCGCCAGCAGCTTCGGTAAAGGGACCTACGAGCAGTACTTC. V gene TRBV5-1 combines with J gene TRBJ2-7, with D uncertain. Germline V lookup: CDR1 SGHRS, CDR2 YFSETQ. V was trimmed by 2 bases and J by 2 bases, leaving 11 bases between them. This CDR3 comprises 14 residues.

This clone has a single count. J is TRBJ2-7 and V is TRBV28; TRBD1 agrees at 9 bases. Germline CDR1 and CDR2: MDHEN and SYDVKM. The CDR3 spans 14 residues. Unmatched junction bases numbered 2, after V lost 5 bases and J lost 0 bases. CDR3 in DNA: TGTGCCAGCAGTACAGGGGGCCCCTCCTACGAGCAGTACTTC. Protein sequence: CASSTGGPSYEQYF.

The CDR3 loop is CASSSHPRGQGLNQPQHF. The CDR3 coding sequence is TGTGCCAGCAGCTCACACCCTCGGGGACAGGGACTCAATCAGCCCCAGCATTTT. This sequence joins TRBV9 and TRBJ1-5; 9 bases match TRBD1. Germline-derived CDR1 and CDR2 are SGDLS and YYNGEE. The V and J ends lost 4 bases and 3 bases, in that order; junction bases with no gene match: 14. The length of the CDR3 is 18 residues.

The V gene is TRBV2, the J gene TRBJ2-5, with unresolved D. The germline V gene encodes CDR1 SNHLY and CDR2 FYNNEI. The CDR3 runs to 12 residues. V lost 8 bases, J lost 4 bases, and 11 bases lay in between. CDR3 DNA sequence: TGTGCCAGCTTGCAAGTGGGAGAGACCCAGTACTTC. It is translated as CASLQVGETQYF.

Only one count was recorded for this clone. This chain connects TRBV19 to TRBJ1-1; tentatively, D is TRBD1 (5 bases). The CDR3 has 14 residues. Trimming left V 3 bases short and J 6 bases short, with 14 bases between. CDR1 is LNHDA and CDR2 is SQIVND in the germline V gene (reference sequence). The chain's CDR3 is CASSMVGTISEAFF. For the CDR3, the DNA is TGTGCCAGTAGTATGGTTGGGACGATTTCTGAAGCTTTCTTT.

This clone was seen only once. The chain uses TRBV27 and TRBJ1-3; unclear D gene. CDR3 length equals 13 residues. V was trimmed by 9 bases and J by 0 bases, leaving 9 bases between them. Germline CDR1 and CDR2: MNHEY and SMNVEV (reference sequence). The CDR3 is CASRTGSGNTIYF. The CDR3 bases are TGTGCCAGTCGGACGGGCTCTGGAAACACCATATATTTT.

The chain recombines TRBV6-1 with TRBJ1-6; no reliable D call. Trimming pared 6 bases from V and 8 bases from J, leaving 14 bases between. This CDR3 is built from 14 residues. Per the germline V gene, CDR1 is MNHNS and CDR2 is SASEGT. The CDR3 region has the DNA TGTGCCAGCAGGCACCAACCCCCATATTCACCCCTCCACTTT. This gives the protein CASRHQPPYSPLHF.

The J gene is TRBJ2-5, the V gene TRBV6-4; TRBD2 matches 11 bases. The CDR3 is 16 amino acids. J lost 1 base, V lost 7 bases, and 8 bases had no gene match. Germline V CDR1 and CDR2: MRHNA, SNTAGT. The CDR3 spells CASNPLAGGLQETQYF. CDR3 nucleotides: TGTGCCAGCAACCCGCTAGCGGGGGGCCTCCAAGAGACCCAGTACTTC.

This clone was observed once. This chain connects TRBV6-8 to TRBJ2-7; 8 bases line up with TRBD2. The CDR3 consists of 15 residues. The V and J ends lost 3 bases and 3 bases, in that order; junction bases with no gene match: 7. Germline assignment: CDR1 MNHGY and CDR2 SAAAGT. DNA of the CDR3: TGTGCCAGCAGTTATACAGCGGGAGCTCGCTACGAGCAGTACTTC. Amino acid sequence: CASSYTAGARYEQYF.

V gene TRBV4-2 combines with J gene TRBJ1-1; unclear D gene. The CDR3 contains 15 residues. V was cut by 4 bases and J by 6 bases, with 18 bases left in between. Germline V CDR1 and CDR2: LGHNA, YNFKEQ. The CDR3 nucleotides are TGTGCCAGCAGCCGAGAGTCCGGGGTTGGCGCTGAAGCTTTCTTT. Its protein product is CASSRESGVGAEAFF.

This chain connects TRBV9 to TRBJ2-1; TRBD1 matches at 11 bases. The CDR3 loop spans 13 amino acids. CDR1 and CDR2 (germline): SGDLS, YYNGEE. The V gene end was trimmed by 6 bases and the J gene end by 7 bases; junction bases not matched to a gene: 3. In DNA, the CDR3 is TGTGCCAGCACGGACAGGGGGCTGAATGAGCAGTTCTTC. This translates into CASTDRGLNEQFF.

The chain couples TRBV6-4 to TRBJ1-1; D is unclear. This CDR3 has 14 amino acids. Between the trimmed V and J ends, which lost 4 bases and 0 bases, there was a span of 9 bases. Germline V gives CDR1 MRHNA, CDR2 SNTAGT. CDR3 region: CASSVTAMNTEAFF. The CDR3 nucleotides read TGTGCCAGCAGTGTAACCGCCATGAACACTGAAGCTTTCTTT.

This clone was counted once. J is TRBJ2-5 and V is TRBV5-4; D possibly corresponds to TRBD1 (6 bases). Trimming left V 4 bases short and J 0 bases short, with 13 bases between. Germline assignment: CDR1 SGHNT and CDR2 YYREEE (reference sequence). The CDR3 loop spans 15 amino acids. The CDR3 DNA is TGTGCCAGCAGCCGGGATGGGGGCTACCAAGAGACCCAGTACTTC. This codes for CASSRDGGYQETQYF.

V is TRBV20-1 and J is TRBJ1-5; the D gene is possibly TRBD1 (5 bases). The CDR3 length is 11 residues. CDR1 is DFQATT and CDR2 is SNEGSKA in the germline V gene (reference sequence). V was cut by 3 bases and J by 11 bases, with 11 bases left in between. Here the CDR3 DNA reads TGCAGTGCTAGGGGACCTAATGCCCAGCATTTT. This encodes CSARGPNAQHF.

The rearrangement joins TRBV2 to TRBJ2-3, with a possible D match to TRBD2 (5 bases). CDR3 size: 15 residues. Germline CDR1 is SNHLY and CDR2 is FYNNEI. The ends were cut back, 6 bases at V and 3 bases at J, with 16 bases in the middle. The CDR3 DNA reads TGTGCCAGCAGGGAACGGGATGTTCTAACAGATACGCAGTATTTT. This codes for CASRERDVLTDTQYF.

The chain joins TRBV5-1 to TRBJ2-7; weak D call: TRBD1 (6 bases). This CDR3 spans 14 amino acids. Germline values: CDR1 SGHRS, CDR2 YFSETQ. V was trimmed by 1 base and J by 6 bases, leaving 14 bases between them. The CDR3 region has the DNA TGCGCCAGCAGCTTGCGGACAGTCTTATCCGAGCAGTACTTC. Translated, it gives CASSLRTVLSEQYF.

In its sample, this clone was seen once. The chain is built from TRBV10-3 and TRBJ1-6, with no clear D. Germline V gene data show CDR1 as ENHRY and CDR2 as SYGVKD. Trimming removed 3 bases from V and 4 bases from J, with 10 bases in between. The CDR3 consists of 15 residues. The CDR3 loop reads CAISELQEYNSPLHF. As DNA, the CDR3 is TGTGCCATCAGTGAATTGCAGGAGTATAATTCACCCCTCCACTTT.

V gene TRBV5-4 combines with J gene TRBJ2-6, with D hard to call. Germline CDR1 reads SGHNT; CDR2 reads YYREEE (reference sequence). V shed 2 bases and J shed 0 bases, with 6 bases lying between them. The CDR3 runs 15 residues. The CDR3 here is CASSFDSSGANVLTF. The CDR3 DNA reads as TGTGCCAGCAGCTTTGATTCCTCTGGGGCCAACGTCCTGACTTTC.

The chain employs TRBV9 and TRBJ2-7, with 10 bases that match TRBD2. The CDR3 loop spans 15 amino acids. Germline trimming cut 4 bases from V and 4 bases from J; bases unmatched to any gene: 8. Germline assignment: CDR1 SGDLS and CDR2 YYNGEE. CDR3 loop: CASSLGTSVMYEQYF. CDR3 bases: TGTGCCAGCAGCCTCGGGACTAGCGTGATGTACGAGCAGTACTTC. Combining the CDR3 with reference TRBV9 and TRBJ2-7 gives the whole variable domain DSGVTQTPKHLITATGQRVTLRCSPRSGDLSVYWYQQSLDQGLQFLIQYYNGEERAKGNILERFSAQQFPDLHSELNLSSLELGDSALYFCASSLGTSVMYEQYFGPGTRLTVT.

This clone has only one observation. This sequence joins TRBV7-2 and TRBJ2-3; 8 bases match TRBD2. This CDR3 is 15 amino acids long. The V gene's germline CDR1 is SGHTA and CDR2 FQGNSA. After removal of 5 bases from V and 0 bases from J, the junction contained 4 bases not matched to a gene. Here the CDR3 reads CASSEGLGSTDTQYF. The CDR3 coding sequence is TGTGCCAGCAGCGAGGGACTAGGGAGCACAGATACGCAGTATTTT.

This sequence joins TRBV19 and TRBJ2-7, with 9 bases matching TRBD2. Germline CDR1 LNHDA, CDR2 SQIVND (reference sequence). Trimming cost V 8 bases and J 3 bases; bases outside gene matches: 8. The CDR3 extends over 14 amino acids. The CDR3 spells CASSAGGLFYEQYF. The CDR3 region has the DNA TGTGCCAGTTCAGCGGGGGGCCTATTCTACGAGCAGTACTTC. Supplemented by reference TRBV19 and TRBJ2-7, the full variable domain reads DGGITQSPKYLFRKEGQNVTLSCEQNLNHDAMYWYRQDPGQGLRLIYYSQIVNDFQKGDIAEGYSVSREKKESFPLTVTSAQKNPTAFYLCASSAGGLFYEQYFGPGTRLTVT.

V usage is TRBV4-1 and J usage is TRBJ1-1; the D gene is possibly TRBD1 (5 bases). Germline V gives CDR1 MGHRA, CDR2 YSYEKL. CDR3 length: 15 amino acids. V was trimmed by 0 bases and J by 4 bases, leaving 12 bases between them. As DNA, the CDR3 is TGCGCCAGCAGCCAAGATTTGGGGGTAGGCACTGAAGCTTTCTTT. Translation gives CASSQDLGVGTEAFF.

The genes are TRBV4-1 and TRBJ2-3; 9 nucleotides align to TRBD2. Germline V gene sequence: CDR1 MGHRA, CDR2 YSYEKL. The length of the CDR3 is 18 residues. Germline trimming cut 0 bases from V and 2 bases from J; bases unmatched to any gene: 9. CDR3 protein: CASSQDDRRGGLTDTQYF. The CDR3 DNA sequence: TGCGCCAGCAGCCAAGATGATCGGCGGGGGGGCCTCACAGATACGCAGTATTTT.

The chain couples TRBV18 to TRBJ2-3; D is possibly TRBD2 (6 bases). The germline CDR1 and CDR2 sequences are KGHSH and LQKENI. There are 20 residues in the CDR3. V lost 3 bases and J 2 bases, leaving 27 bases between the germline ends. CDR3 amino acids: CASSPWRGGRPYDTTDTQYF. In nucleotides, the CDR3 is TGTGCCAGCTCACCTTGGCGGGGCGGCCGGCCCTACGATACCACAGATACGCAGTATTTT.